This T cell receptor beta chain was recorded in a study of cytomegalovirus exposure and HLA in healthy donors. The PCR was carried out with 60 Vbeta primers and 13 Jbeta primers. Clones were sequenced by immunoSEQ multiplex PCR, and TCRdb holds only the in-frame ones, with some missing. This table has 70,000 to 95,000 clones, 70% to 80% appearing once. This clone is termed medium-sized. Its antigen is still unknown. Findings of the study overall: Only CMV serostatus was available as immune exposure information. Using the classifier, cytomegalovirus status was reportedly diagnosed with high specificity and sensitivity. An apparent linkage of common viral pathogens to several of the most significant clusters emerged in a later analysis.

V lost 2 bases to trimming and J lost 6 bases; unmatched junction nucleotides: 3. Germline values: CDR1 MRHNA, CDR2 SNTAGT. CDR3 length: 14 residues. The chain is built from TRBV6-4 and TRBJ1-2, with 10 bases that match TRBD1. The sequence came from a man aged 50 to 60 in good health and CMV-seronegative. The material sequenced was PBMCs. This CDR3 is CASSDGQGVNGYTF. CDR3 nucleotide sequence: TGTGCCAGCAGTGACGGACAGGGGGTGAATGGCTACACCTTC.